The source of this T cell receptor beta chain is a study of blood T cell repertoires in COVID-19. At the level of the study: Some COVID-19 samples were acute and others convalescent; all came from the United States, Italy and Spain. Sources were T cells, B-cell-depleted T cells, or PBMCs; the material itself was cDNA or gDNA.

Original data processing: Reference gene primer amplification yielded estimated nucleated cell counts. The table came from immunoSEQ multiplex PCR; TCRdb's copy has only in-frame clones and leaves some out. V and J calls and clone size are given by that table; D and trimming were obtained from the DNA. Among tens of thousands of clones listed, approximately 90% were seen once. Trimming removed 4 bases from V and 5 bases from J, with 5 bases in between. Germline lookup yields CDR1 SNHLY and CDR2 FYNNEI. The CDR3 is 11 residues long. This clone was observed a handful of times. At the DNA level, this CDR3 is encoded by other sequences in the same sample as well.

This TCR derives from a human donor in a cohort sampled during active COVID-19. Sequencing was performed on peripheral blood. The chain uses TRBV2 and TRBJ1-2, with D possibly being TRBD1 (5 bases). CDR3 in amino acids: CASSGQYGYTF. CDR3 bases: TGTGCCAGCAGTGGACAGTATGGCTACACCTTC.